Presented here are 10 T cell receptor beta chains from one specimen sequenced in a study of regulatory T cells in long-lasting Graves disease. Sequencing libraries for TCR beta were prepared with iRepertoire HTBI primers and Arm-PCR of CDR3 regions. TCRdb re-called the multiplex PCR reads with MiXCR, one entry per CDR3 protein. The table has over 300,000 distinct CDR3 sequences, around a fifth seen once; the top ten hold less than 30%. Time point reported: persistent/refractory GD, antithyroid drugs over 5 years with positive TRAb. With RNA extracted from PBMCs as input, the TCR library was made. The material was peripheral blood mononuclear cells (PBMCs), obtained when the disease was refractory, from a patient treated with antithyroid drugs. The receptors here all came from a female donor with Graves disease.

As regards this clonotype: One end of the junction is discordant with germline, which a read error may explain. V gene TRBV11-3 combines with J gene TRBJ2-5, with D possibly matching TRBD2 (5 bases). CDR3 length: 13 amino acids. Germline values: CDR1 SGHNT, CDR2 YENEEA. The CDR3 is CACSFSGEETQYF. For the CDR3, the DNA is TGTGCCTGCAGCTTCTCCGGGGAGGAGACCCAGTACTTC.

The V gene is TRBV2, the J gene TRBJ2-7; 11 bases are shared with TRBD1. This CDR3 has 16 residues. V gave up 7 bases and J gave up 5 bases; unmatched junction bases: 13. Germline V gene data show CDR1 as SNHLY and CDR2 as FYNNEI. CDR3 amino acids: CASNPHTGTGGDEQYF. In DNA, the CDR3 is TGTGCCAGCAATCCCCACACCGGGACAGGGGGTGACGAGCAGTACTTC.

This rearrangement joins TRBV13 to TRBJ1-2, with D perhaps matching TRBD1 (6 bases). Germline V gives CDR1 PRHDT, CDR2 FYEKMQ (reference sequence). The CDR3 is 20 residues long. V shed 4 bases and J shed 5 bases, with 32 bases lying between them. The CDR3 spells CASSYIPPPRDIRNRYGYTF. Written as DNA, the CDR3 is TGTGCCAGCAGCTATATTCCCCCCCCTCGGGACATAAGAAATCGGTATGGCTACACCTTC.

In this sample, this clonotype turned up a few times. The CDR3 loop is CASARGEIDSPLHF. The CDR3 nucleotides read TGTGCCAGCGCCCGGGGGGAGATCGATTCACCCCTCCACTTT. The chain is built from TRBV18 and TRBJ1-6, with D possibly TRBD1 on 5 matching bases. The CDR3 has 14 residues. Looked up from germline, CDR1 is KGHSH and CDR2 is LQKENI. Trimming took off 8 bases at V and 8 bases at J, with 16 bases between the two ends.

The genes are TRBV5-4 and TRBJ2-7, with 7 bases fitting TRBD1. In germline, CDR1 is SGHNT, CDR2 YYREEE (reference sequence). This CDR3 comprises 16 residues. Trimming took 4 bases from V and 2 from J; bases not matched to a gene: 12. The CDR3 DNA is TGTGCCAGCAGCCGATTTGGACAGGCTAAACCCTACGAGCAGTACTTC. Its translation is CASSRFGQAKPYEQYF.

This clonotype has at least ten counts. The CDR3 loop is CASSYSTSSGQRYF. CDR3 in DNA: TGTGCCAGCAGTTACTCGACATCTAGCGGACAGCGGTACTTC. The V call is TRBV6-2 or TRBV6-3, the J call TRBJ2-7; TRBD2 is a possible D gene (7 bases). The germline V and J ends were trimmed by 0 bases and 12 bases, with 18 bases remaining between them. CDR1 MNHEY and CDR2 SVGEGT come from the germline V gene. This CDR3 has 14 amino acids.

This clonotype has at least ten counts. The chain has TRBV3-1 and TRBJ2-7, with TRBD1 identical over 8 bases. The germline V gene encodes CDR1 LGHDT and CDR2 YNNKEL (reference sequence). This CDR3 has 14 amino acids. The trim removed 4 bases at V and 1 base at J, leaving 3 bases unmatched. The CDR3 sequence is CASSLRTGSYEQYF. The CDR3 DNA is TGTGCCAGCAGCCTCAGGACAGGGTCCTACGAGCAGTACTTC.

This clonotype was counted ten times or more. The rearrangement uses TRBV25-1 and TRBJ2-5; 10 nucleotides align to TRBD1. The CDR3 is 22 residues long. The V gene's germline CDR1 is MGHDK and CDR2 SYGVNS. Trimming took 7 bases from V and 0 from J; bases not matched to a gene: 26. In DNA form, the CDR3 reads TGTGCCAGCACCCTACCAGTCGGGACAGGGGAATTGTGGTGTTCTTACCAAGAGACCCAGTACTTC. Protein sequence: CASTLPVGTGELWCSYQETQYF. Full variable domain (rest looked up from reference TRBV25-1 and TRBJ2-5): EADIYQTPRYLVIGTGKKITLECSQTMGHDKMYWYQQDPGMELHLIHYSYGVNSTEKGDLSSESTVSRIRTEHFPLTLESARPSHTSQYLCASTLPVGTGELWCSYQETQYFGPGTRLLVL.

This clonotype has at least ten counts. V gene TRBV12-3 or TRBV12-4 combines with J gene TRBJ2-7, with TRBD2 as a possible D gene (6 bases). The CDR3 totals 14 residues. The ends were cut back, 3 bases at V and 2 bases at J, with 11 bases in the middle. The DNA of the CDR3 is TGTGCCAGCAGTTTCGGGGGTCCCCCCTACGAGCAGTACTTC. Amino acid sequence: CASSFGGPPYEQYF.

In its sample, this clonotype was seen a few times. J is TRBJ2-5 and V is TRBV9, with a tentative D call TRBD1 (6 bases). The V gene's germline CDR1 is SGDLS and CDR2 YYNGEE. Trimming removed 0 bases at V and 3 bases at J, with 15 bases between. The CDR3 contains 16 residues. The CDR3 DNA follows: TGTGCCAGCAGCGTAGGCCCGAGAGGGGGTAAAGAGACCCAGTACTTC. Protein sequence: CASSVGPRGGKETQYF.